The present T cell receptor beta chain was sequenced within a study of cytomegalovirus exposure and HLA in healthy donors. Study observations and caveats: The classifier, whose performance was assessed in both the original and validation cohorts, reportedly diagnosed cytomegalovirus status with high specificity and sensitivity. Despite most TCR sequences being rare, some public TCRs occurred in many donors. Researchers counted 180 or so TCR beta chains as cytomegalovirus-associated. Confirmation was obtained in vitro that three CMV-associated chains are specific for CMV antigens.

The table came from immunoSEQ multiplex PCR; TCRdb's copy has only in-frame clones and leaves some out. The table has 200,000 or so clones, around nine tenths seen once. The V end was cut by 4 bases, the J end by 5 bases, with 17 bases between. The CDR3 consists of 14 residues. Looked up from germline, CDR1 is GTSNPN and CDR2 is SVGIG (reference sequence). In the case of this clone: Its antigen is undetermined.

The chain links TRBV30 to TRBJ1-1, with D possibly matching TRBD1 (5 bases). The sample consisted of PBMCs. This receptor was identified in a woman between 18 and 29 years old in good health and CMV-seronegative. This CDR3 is CAWTSYNGGTEAFF. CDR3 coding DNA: TGTGCCTGGACCTCATACAATGGGGGGACTGAAGCTTTCTTT. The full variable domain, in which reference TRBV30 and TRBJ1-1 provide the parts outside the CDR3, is SQTIHQWPATLVQPVGSPLSLECTVEGTSNPNLYWYRQAAGRGLQLLFYSVGIGQISSEVPQNLSASRPQDRQFILSSKKLLLSDSGFYLCAWTSYNGGTEAFFGQGTRLTVV.